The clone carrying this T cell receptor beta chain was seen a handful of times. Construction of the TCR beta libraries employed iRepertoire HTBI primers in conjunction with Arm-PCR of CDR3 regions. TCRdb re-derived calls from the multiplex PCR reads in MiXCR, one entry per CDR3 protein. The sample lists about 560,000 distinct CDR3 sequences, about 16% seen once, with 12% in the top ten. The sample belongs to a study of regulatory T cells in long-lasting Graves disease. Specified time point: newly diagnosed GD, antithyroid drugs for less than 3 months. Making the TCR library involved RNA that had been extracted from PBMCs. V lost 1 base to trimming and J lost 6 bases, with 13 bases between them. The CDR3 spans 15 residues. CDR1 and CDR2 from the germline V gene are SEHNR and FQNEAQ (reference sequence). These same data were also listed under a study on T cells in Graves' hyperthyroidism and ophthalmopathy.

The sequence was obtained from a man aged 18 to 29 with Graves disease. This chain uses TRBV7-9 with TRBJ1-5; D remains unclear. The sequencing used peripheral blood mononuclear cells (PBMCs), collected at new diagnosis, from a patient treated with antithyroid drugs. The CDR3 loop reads CASSLGAEMLQPQHF. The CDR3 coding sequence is TGTGCCAGCAGCTTAGGGGCAGAAATGCTTCAGCCCCAGCATTTT.